Presented here are 2 T cell receptor beta chains from one specimen sequenced in a study of CD8 T cells in Susac syndrome. When the RNA was reverse transcribed, random hexamers were used with an input of about 0.5 to 1 ug. A single record per CDR3 protein comes from TCRdb applying MiXCR to the immunoSEQ multiplex PCR reads. The sample holds 150,000 to 200,000 distinct CDR3 sequences, about 90% seen once. The sample consisted of CD4+ T cells from PBMCs. The receptors were gathered from a human donor in good health.

This chain connects TRBV19 to TRBJ2-7; 8 positions agree with TRBD1. This CDR3 region has 15 residues. Germline lookup yields CDR1 LNHDA and CDR2 SQIVND (reference sequence). V lost 3 bases and J lost 3; bases outside the gene matches: 7. CDR3 nucleotides: TGTGCCAGTAGTATGCCAGGGGGCTCCCTCTACGAGCAGTACTTC. It specifies CASSMPGGSLYEQYF.

In nucleotides, the CDR3 is TGTGCCAGCAGCTTATTCCCGAACACCGGGGAGCTGTTTTTT. This gives the protein CASSLFPNTGELFF. The V call is TRBV7-2, the J call TRBJ2-2; no firm D call. The CDR3 is 14 residues long. V dropped 2 bases and J dropped 0 bases, with 4 bases sitting between them. CDR1 is SGHTA, CDR2 FQGNSA, per germline.